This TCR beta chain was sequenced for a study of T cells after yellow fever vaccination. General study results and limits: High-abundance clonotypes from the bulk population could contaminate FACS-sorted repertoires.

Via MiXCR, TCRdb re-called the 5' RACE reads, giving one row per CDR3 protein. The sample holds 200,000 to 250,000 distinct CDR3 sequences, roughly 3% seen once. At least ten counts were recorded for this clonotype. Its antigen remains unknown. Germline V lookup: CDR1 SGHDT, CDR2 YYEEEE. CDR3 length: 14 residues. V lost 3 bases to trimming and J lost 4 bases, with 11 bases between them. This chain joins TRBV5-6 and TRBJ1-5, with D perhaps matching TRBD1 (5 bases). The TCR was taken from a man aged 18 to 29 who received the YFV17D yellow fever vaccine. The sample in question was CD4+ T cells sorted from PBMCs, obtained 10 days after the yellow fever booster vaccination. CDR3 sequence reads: CASSSGDGNQPQHF. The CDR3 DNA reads TGTGCCAGCAGCTCCGGGGACGGTAATCAGCCCCAGCATTTT. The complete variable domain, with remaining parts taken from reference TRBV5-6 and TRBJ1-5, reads DAGVTQSPTHLIKTRGQQVTLRCSPKSGHDTVSWYQQALGQGPQFIFQYYEEEERQRGNFPDRFSGHQFPNYSSELNVNALLLGDSALYLCASSSGDGNQPQHFGDGTRLSIL.